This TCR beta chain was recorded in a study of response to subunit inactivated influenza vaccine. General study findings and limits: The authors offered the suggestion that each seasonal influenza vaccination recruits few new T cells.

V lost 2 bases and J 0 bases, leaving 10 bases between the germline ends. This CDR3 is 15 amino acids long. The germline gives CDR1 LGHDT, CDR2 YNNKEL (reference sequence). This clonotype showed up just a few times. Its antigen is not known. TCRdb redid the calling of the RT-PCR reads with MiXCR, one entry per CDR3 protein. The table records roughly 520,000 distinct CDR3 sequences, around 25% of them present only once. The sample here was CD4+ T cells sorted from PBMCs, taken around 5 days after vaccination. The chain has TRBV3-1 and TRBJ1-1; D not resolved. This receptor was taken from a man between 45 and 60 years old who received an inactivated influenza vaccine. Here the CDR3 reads CASSQSNRMNTEAFF. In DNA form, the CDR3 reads TGTGCCAGCAGCCAAAGTAACAGAATGAACACTGAAGCTTTCTTT.